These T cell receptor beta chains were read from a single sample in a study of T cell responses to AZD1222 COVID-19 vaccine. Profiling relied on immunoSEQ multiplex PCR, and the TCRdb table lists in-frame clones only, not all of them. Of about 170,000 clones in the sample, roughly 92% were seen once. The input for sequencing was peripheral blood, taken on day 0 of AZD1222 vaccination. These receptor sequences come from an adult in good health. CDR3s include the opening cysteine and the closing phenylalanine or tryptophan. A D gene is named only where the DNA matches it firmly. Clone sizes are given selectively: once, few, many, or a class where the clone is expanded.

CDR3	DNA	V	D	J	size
CSAREQGQAFF	TGCAGTGCTAGAGAGCAGGGTCAGGCTTTCTTT	TRBV20-1	.	TRBJ1-1	once
CASSLVGTPYGYTF	TGTGCCAGCAGCTTAGTTGGGACTCCATATGGCTACACCTTC	TRBV7-2	.	TRBJ1-2	.
CASSRGTGELFF	TGCGCCAGCAGCCGGGGCACCGGGGAGCTGTTTTTT	TRBV5-1	.	TRBJ2-2	.
CASSFGTGNFDEQYF	TGTGCCAGCAGCTTCGGGACAGGGAATTTTGACGAGCAGTACTTC	TRBV7-6	TRBD1	TRBJ2-7	once
CASRTGQGRYEQYF	TGTGCCAGCAGAACTGGACAGGGGCGGTACGAGCAGTACTTC	TRBV6-5	TRBD1	TRBJ2-7	.
CASSIDPSGRLYQPQHF	TGTGCCAGTAGTATAGATCCAAGTGGCAGGTTATATCAGCCCCAGCATTTT	TRBV19	.	TRBJ1-5	.
CASSPSGSSYEQYF	TGTGCCAGCAGCCCCAGCGGCTCCTCCTACGAGCAGTACTTC	TRBV6-5	.	TRBJ2-7	.
CASSSNYEQYF	TGCGCCAGCAGTTCCAACTACGAGCAGTACTTC	TRBV4-1	.	TRBJ2-7	few
CAWSVGETQYF	TGTGCCTGGAGTGTAGGGGAGACCCAGTACTTC	TRBV30	.	TRBJ2-5	few
CASSSDTGDGGYTF	TGTGCCAGCAGTTCGGATACAGGGGACGGGGGCTACACCTTC	TRBV5-4	TRBD1	TRBJ1-2	.
CASSVEPLYGYTF	TGTGCCAGCAGCGTAGAGCCCCTCTATGGCTACACCTTC	TRBV9	.	TRBJ1-2	.
CSATGVAEAFF	TGCAGTGCTACAGGGGTCGCTGAAGCTTTCTTT	TRBV20-1	.	TRBJ1-1	.
CSVGLGASGANVLTF	TGCAGCGTTGGCCTTGGAGCCTCTGGGGCCAACGTCCTGACTTTC	TRBV29-1	.	TRBJ2-6	.
CAISESGLTSNEQFF	TGTGCCATCAGTGAGTCGGGGCTAACCTCCAATGAGCAGTTCTTC	TRBV10-3	.	TRBJ2-1	.
CASSLATGFTEAFF	TGCGCCAGCAGCTTGGCAACAGGGTTCACTGAAGCTTTCTTT	TRBV5-1	.	TRBJ1-1	.
CASSASGGPYNEQFF	TGTGCCAGCAGTGCTAGCGGGGGCCCTTACAATGAGCAGTTCTTC	TRBV9	TRBD2	TRBJ2-1	.
CASSQGDRARTEAFF	TGTGCCAGCAGCCAAGGAGACAGGGCGAGGACTGAAGCTTTCTTT	TRBV14	TRBD1	TRBJ1-1	.
CASSSLLRGINSPLHF	TGTGCCAGCAGTTCCCTACTCAGGGGGATCAATTCACCCCTCCACTTT	TRBV28	TRBD1	TRBJ1-6	.
CASSWRQGNEQYF	TGTGCCAGCAGCTGGAGACAGGGGAACGAGCAGTACTTC	TRBV7-9	TRBD1	TRBJ2-7	.
CASSEADQEEFSPLHF	TGTGCCAGCAGTGAAGCGGACCAGGAGGAATTTTCACCCCTCCACTTT	TRBV6-1	.	TRBJ1-6	.
CASRPQGRTEAFF	TGTGCCAGCAGGCCACAGGGCCGCACTGAAGCTTTCTTT	TRBV6-6	.	TRBJ1-1	once
CASSGTRAFGIQYF	TGTGCCAGCTCCGGGACTCGGGCGTTTGGCATTCAGTACTTC	TRBV6-5	.	TRBJ2-4	.
CASSPKGMNTEAFF	TGTGCCAGCAGCCCAAAGGGAATGAACACTGAAGCTTTCTTT	TRBV7-9	.	TRBJ1-1	few
CASSHEGNEQFF	TGTGCCAGCAGCCATGAGGGAAATGAGCAGTTCTTC	TRBV14	.	TRBJ2-1	.
CASSYSVGGMAFF	TGTGCCAGCAGTTACTCGGTCGGGGGTATGGCTTTCTTT	TRBV6-2/TRBV6-3	.	TRBJ1-1	.
CARDGAYYGYTF	TGTGCCAGGGACGGAGCCTACTATGGCTACACCTTC	TRBV12-3/TRBV12-4	.	TRBJ1-2	.
CATSKAFNEKLFF	TGTGCCACCAGCAAGGCCTTTAATGAAAAACTGTTTTTT	TRBV15	.	TRBJ1-4	once
CASSGTLAGLYNEQFF	TGTGCCAGCAGTGGAACCCTAGCGGGCCTCTACAATGAGCAGTTCTTC	TRBV6-1	TRBD2	TRBJ2-1	.
CASSLGTSKSREQYF	TGTGCCAGCAGCCTCGGGACTTCAAAAAGTAGGGAGCAGTACTTC	TRBV6-5	.	TRBJ2-7	.
CASSIDRFMGGIYGYTF	TGTGCCAGTAGTATAGATCGGTTCATGGGGGGGATCTATGGCTACACCTTC	TRBV19	.	TRBJ1-2	.
CASSQGLNSPLHF	TGTGCCAGCAGCCAAGGACTAAATTCACCCCTCCACTTT	TRBV14	.	TRBJ1-6	once
CASRDNRGAYGYTF	TGTGCCAGCAGAGACAACAGGGGCGCCTATGGCTACACCTTC	TRBV6-5	TRBD1	TRBJ1-2	.
CASSEETGRTGELFF	TGTGCCAGCAGCGAAGAAACAGGGAGGACCGGGGAGCTGTTTTTT	TRBV2	.	TRBJ2-2	.
CASSGGGQAEAFF	TGTGCCAGCAGCGGAGGGGGCCAGGCTGAAGCTTTCTTT	TRBV9	TRBD1	TRBJ1-1	.
CSAEAGDTQYF	TGCAGTGCTGAAGCGGGAGACACGCAGTATTTT	TRBV20-1	TRBD2	TRBJ2-3	.
CASSLRDSNLADTQYF	TGTGCCAGCAGCTTAAGGGACAGCAACCTGGCAGATACGCAGTATTTT	TRBV7-9	TRBD1	TRBJ2-3	.
CASSLGGFTVSLHF	TGTGCCAGCAGCTTAGGGGGGTTTACGGTGTCCCTCCACTTT	TRBV7-2	.	TRBJ1-6	.
CASSEYRGRDTQYF	TGTGCCAGCAGTGAATACAGGGGAAGAGATACGCAGTATTTT	TRBV25-1	.	TRBJ2-3	.
CASSLTGDGYTF	TGTGCCAGCAGTTTAACAGGGGATGGCTACACCTTC	TRBV11-1	TRBD1	TRBJ1-2	.
CASSRQGRDTQYF	TGTGCCAGCAGCAGACAGGGGCGGGATACGCAGTATTTT	TRBV2	TRBD1	TRBJ2-3	.
CASSLIPGGDGELFF	TGTGCCAGCAGCTTAATCCCAGGGGGTGACGGGGAGCTGTTTTTT	TRBV7-3	TRBD1	TRBJ2-2	.
CASSFTSGRTDTQYF	TGCGCCAGCAGCTTTACTAGCGGGAGGACAGATACGCAGTATTTT	TRBV5-1	TRBD2	TRBJ2-3	.
CASSPRQGAGGYTF	TGTGCCAGCTCACCACGACAGGGGGCAGGGGGCTACACCTTC	TRBV18	TRBD1	TRBJ1-2	.
CASSESIGASYEQYF	TGTGCCAGCAGTGAATCGATCGGGGCCAGCTACGAGCAGTACTTC	TRBV25-1	.	TRBJ2-7	.
CASSQAGGPTEQFF	TGTGCCAGCAGCCAAGCGGGAGGGCCGACTGAGCAGTTCTTC	TRBV4-2	TRBD2	TRBJ2-1	.
CASPRQGAGEQYF	TGTGCCAGCCCGCGACAGGGGGCAGGTGAGCAGTACTTC	TRBV6-5	TRBD1	TRBJ2-7	once
CASSQDSGRYNEQFF	TGCGCCAGCAGCCAAGACTCGGGGCGCTACAATGAGCAGTTCTTC	TRBV5-1	.	TRBJ2-1	.
CASSRPLGTAGNTIYF	TGTGCCAGCAGCAGACCATTGGGGACAGCCGGAAACACCATATATTTT	TRBV5-5	TRBD1	TRBJ1-3	.
CASSLFAEAFF	TGTGCCAGCAGTTTATTCGCTGAAGCTTTCTTT	TRBV28	.	TRBJ1-1	.
CASSGEGTQLHREGYTF	TGCGCCAGCAGCGGGGAGGGGACCCAATTACATCGGGAGGGCTACACCTTC	TRBV10-1	.	TRBJ1-2	.
CASQAGGSGANVLTF	TGCGCCAGCCAGGCGGGGGGCTCTGGGGCCAACGTCCTGACTTTC	TRBV5-1	TRBD2	TRBJ2-6	.
CASSPGQGVTEAFF	TGTGCCAGCTCGCCGGGACAGGGGGTGACTGAAGCTTTCTTT	TRBV18	TRBD1	TRBJ1-1	.
CASSEGQGIDYGYTF	TGTGCCAGCAGTGAAGGTCAAGGGATTGACTATGGCTACACCTTC	TRBV2	.	TRBJ1-2	.
CASSQDLAGLAGELFF	TGCGCCAGCAGCCAAGATCTAGCGGGGTTAGCCGGGGAGCTGTTTTTT	TRBV4-3	TRBD2	TRBJ2-2	once
CASKIGKGSYEQYF	TGTGCCAGCAAAATAGGGAAGGGGTCCTACGAGCAGTACTTC	TRBV25-1	.	TRBJ2-7	.
CANLEDTGELFF	TGTGCCAATCTGGAGGACACCGGGGAGCTGTTTTTT	TRBV19	.	TRBJ2-2	.
CASSPTRGPTDTQYF	TGTGCCAGCTCACCTACGCGGGGCCCCACAGATACGCAGTATTTT	TRBV18	.	TRBJ2-3	.
CASSEDRGANTQYF	TGTGCCAGCAGCGAGGACAGGGGGGCGAATACGCAGTATTTT	TRBV11-1	TRBD1	TRBJ2-3	.
CASSQDLRGLAGEQETQYF	TGTGCCAGCAGCCAAGATCTCAGGGGACTAGCGGGCGAACAAGAGACCCAGTACTTC	TRBV4-2	TRBD2	TRBJ2-5	.
CASTGSSYEQYF	TGTGCCAGCACGGGGAGTAGCTACGAGCAGTACTTC	TRBV7-9	.	TRBJ2-7	.